This T cell receptor (beta chain) was identified during a study of T cell changes during pregnancy in multiple sclerosis (dated by TCRdb to between 2018 and 2020). Turning to the overall study: In women with multiple sclerosis, the researchers looked at how the T cell repertoire shifted as pregnancy progressed.

Library method: the immunoSEQ multiplex PCR assay. The immuneACCESS repertoire file appears here via TCRdb, limited to in-frame rearrangements. These files lack a portion of the clones; in checked studies, under half of the deficit traces to unresolved V genes, and the cause of the others is not known. The sample records some 80,000 clones, 90% to 95% of which are singletons. About 2.5% of the sample is in the top ten clones. The junction carries 16 bases between V and J, which are trimmed by 0 bases and 8 bases respectively. The CDR3 starts with the cysteine, ends with the phenylalanine, and has 16 residues. The read is trimmed to its CDR3 DNA, 48 bases read in frame from base 1. Based on the germline V gene (reference sequence), the CDR1 and CDR2 sequences are LNHNV and YYDKDF. Notes on this clone: The antigen this receptor binds is unknown. Within one base of it there is no much larger clone, and no base qualities were kept.

The rearrangement joined TRBV15 to TRBJ1-4, and TRBD1 may be the D gene, going by 6 matching bases. The origin of this receptor is a female donor with multiple sclerosis, enrolled in a pregnancy study. The material sequenced was peripheral blood, taken in the first trimester of pregnancy. The DNA sequence reads TGTGCCACCAGCAGAGACATCATAGACAGGCCCGAAAAACTGTTTTTT. This yields the protein CATSRDIIDRPEKLFF.